The rows below give T cell receptor beta chains drawn from one sample of a study of blood T cell repertoires in COVID-19. Sequencing used immunoSEQ multiplex PCR; TCRdb keeps in-frame clones, though not all of them. The sample consists of roughly 33,000 clones, about 91% of them appearing once. Material for sequencing was peripheral blood. Receptors originate from a human donor in a cohort sampled during active COVID-19. CDR3s include the opening cysteine and the closing phenylalanine or tryptophan. The D gene is left open where the match is weak. A clone size is listed for some rows: how often the clone was seen (once, few, many), or a class if it is expanded.

TRBJ2-7	NA	TRBD1	TRBV14	CASSQVQQGVGSEQYF	TGTGCCAGCAGCCAAGTCCAACAGGGGGTAGGGAGCGAGCAGTACTTC
TRBJ2-1	NA	NA	TRBV7-9	CASSSAGLGNEQFF	TGTGCCAGCAGCTCCGCTGGGCTGGGCAATGAGCAGTTCTTC
TRBJ2-1	NA	NA	TRBV11-2	CASSFSMLYADEQFF	TGTGCCAGCAGCTTTAGTATGTTATACGCGGATGAGCAGTTCTTC
TRBJ2-3	NA	NA	TRBV7-2	CASSLSQSADTQYF	TGTGCCAGCAGCTTAAGTCAGTCCGCAGATACGCAGTATTTT
TRBJ2-7	NA	NA	TRBV11-2	CASSPTGKRAYEQYF	TGTGCCAGCAGCCCTACAGGGAAGAGGGCCTACGAGCAGTACTTC
TRBJ2-5	NA	TRBD1	TRBV11-2	CASSPRTGVQETQYF	TGTGCCAGCAGCCCCCGGACAGGGGTGCAAGAGACCCAGTACTTC
TRBJ2-1	NA	TRBD2	TRBV11-2	CASSLGGSGIVVYNEQFF	TGTGCCAGCAGCTTAGGGGGTAGCGGGATTGTAGTTTACAATGAGCAGTTCTTC
TRBJ1-2	NA	NA	TRBV5-4	CASSATGSNYGYTF	TGTGCCAGCAGCGCAACAGGGTCCAACTATGGCTACACCTTC
TRBJ2-7	once	NA	TRBV21-1	CASRRHTPTYEQYF	TGTGCCAGCAGGCGACACACTCCGACCTACGAGCAGTACTTC
TRBJ2-3	NA	NA	TRBV3-1/TRBV3-2	CASSLTRSLQYF	TGTGCCAGCAGTCTAACGAGGTCCTTGCAGTATTTT
TRBJ2-1	NA	TRBD2	TRBV10-2	CASVGGLAGRYNEQFF	TGCGCCAGCGTTGGCGGACTAGCGGGACGATACAATGAGCAGTTCTTC
TRBJ2-1	NA	TRBD2	TRBV6-4	CASSVSGTSVVNEQFF	TGTGCCAGCAGTGTTTCCGGGACTAGCGTGGTGAATGAGCAGTTCTTC
TRBJ2-7	NA	NA	TRBV27	CASSGRTDWEQYF	TGTGCCAGCAGTGGAAGGACAGACTGGGAGCAGTACTTC
TRBJ2-1	once	NA	TRBV21-1	CASSAPEAGGRVRACNEQFF	TGTGCCAGCAGCGCCCCGGAGGCGGGAGGGCGGGTGCGCGCGTGCAATGAGCAGTTCTTC
TRBJ2-6	NA	TRBD1	TRBV27	CASSSNRDRAGANVLTF	TGTGCCAGCAGTTCGAACCGGGACAGGGCTGGGGCCAACGTCCTGACTTTC
TRBJ2-3	NA	TRBD2	TRBV19	CASSILGGTGRPTGADTQYF	TGTGCCAGTAGTATTTTGGGGGGGACTGGACGGCCCACGGGGGCAGATACGCAGTATTTT
TRBJ2-3	NA	TRBD2	TRBV11-2	CASSLERGGNTDTQYF	TGTGCCAGCAGCTTAGAACGCGGGGGGAATACAGATACGCAGTATTTT
TRBJ2-5	once	TRBD2	TRBV11-2	CASSPTASGGLQETQYF	TGTGCCAGCAGCCCAACCGCTAGCGGGGGGCTACAAGAGACCCAGTACTTC
TRBJ2-4	NA	NA	TRBV4-1	CASSQDFQGPLDIQYF	TGCGCCAGCAGCCAAGATTTCCAGGGTCCGTTGGACATTCAGTACTTC
TRBJ2-1	NA	TRBD2	TRBV24-1	CATSAPTSDWFF	TGTGCCACCAGTGCCCCTACTAGCGATTGGTTCTTC
TRBJ2-3	NA	NA	TRBV18	CASSPSSPGSGQDTDTQYF	TGTGCCAGCTCACCGTCATCTCCCGGTTCGGGACAAGACACAGATACGCAGTATTTT